The subject of this entry is one T cell receptor (beta chain). This sample is drawn from a study of blood T cell repertoires in COVID-19. Assay used: immunoSEQ multiplex PCR; TCRdb lists only in-frame clones, some missing. The data hold tens of thousands of clones, with 86% observed a single time. The sample taken for sequencing was peripheral blood. The source is a man between 50 and 59 years old with active COVID-19.

CDR3 in amino acids: CATSVLGLAGGTGELFF. The CDR3 DNA sequence: TGTGCCACCAGTGTTCTTGGACTAGCGGGAGGGACCGGGGAGCTGTTTTTT. This chain links TRBV24-1 with TRBJ2-2; 15 bases are shared with TRBD2. CDR1 KGHDR and CDR2 SFDVKD come from the germline V gene. V lost 5 bases and J lost 5; bases outside the gene matches: 5. The CDR3 sequence is 17 residues long.